A single sample gave rise to the 20 T cell receptor beta chains below, sequenced in a study of OX40 agonist ivuxolimab in advanced cancers. The protocol used for the library was the immunoSEQ multiplex PCR assay. The clones in this table, taken by TCRdb from immuneACCESS, are in-frame only. Not every clone is retained; where verified, under half of the shortfall comes from an unresolved V gene, and the cause of the rest is unknown. Here the sample has 80,000 to 130,000 clones; 90% occur a single time. The top ten clonotypes cover 0.31% of the sample. This sample comprised CD4+ or CD8+ T cells sorted from blood, obtained in a trial of the OX40 agonist ivuxolimab. The receptor source for this set is an adult with an advanced solid tumor such as melanoma, head and neck, liver or kidney cancer.

In its sample, this clone was seen once. The genes are TRBV7-2 and TRBJ1-5; 9 bases map to TRBD1. Looked up from germline, CDR1 is SGHTA and CDR2 is FQGNSA. The CDR3 loop spans 14 amino acids. The J segment lost 7 bases and the V segment lost 6 bases, leaving 7 bases of the junction unmatched. The DNA for the CDR3 is TGTGCCAGCAGTACAGGGGGCGCGTTCCAGCCCCAGCATTTT. It yields the protein CASSTGGAFQPQHF.

V is TRBV18 and J is TRBJ2-1; perhaps TRBD2 as D (5 bases). Trimming left V 1 base short and J 3 bases short, with 10 bases between. This CDR3 has 15 amino acids. The germline CDR1 and CDR2 sequences are KGHSH and LQKENI. CDR3 nucleotides: TGTGCCAGCTCACCACGAGGGATGGACTACAATGAGCAGTTCTTC. Protein sequence: CASSPRGMDYNEQFF.

The chain carries TRBV10-2 and TRBJ2-3; 7 bases are shared with TRBD1. V gave up 4 bases and J gave up 6 bases; unmatched junction bases: 4. The CDR3 totals 13 residues. Germline CDR1 reads WSHSY; CDR2 reads SAAADI. The DNA for the CDR3 is TGCGCCAGCAGTGCAGGGGGTCGGGATACGCAGTATTTT. It encodes CASSAGGRDTQYF.

The CDR3 spells CASSETRAYNEQFF. CDR3 nucleotide sequence: TGTGCCAGCAGTGAGACTAGAGCCTACAATGAGCAGTTCTTC. The chain has TRBV27 and TRBJ2-1; tentatively, D is TRBD2 (6 bases). V lost 5 bases and J 2 bases, leaving 10 bases between the germline ends. CDR3 length: 14 amino acids. Germline-derived CDR1 and CDR2 are MNHEY and SMNVEV (reference sequence).

The genes are TRBV2 and TRBJ1-2; a possible D gene is TRBD1 (5 bases). Between the trimmed V and J ends, which lost 5 bases and 4 bases, there was a span of 14 bases. Germline-derived CDR1 and CDR2 are SNHLY and FYNNEI. CDR3 length: 14 amino acids. CDR3 amino acids: CASSPQGIGYGYTF. CDR3 DNA: TGTGCCAGCAGTCCTCAGGGTATCGGCTATGGCTACACCTTC.

A few counts support this clone. V and J are TRBV4-3 and TRBJ1-4; D ambiguous. Trimming removed 0 bases at V and 10 bases at J, with 12 bases between. This CDR3 has 14 residues. From germline, CDR1 is LGHNA and CDR2 YSLEER. In DNA, the CDR3 is TGCGCCAGCAGCCAAGATGTCGCAGTGGGAAAACTGTTTTTT. It is translated as CASSQDVAVGKLFF.

The V and J genes are TRBV28 and TRBJ2-7; TRBD1 or TRBD2 may be the D gene (5 bases each). V was cut by 4 bases and J by 0 bases, with 16 bases left in between. The CDR3 sequence is 16 residues long. Germline V gives CDR1 MDHEN, CDR2 SYDVKM. The CDR3 DNA sequence: TGTGCCAGCAGTTCCCCCTGGGACGGACGCTCCTACGAGCAGTACTTC. It specifies CASSSPWDGRSYEQYF.

The genes are TRBV28 and TRBJ2-3, with 9 bases fitting TRBD2. The J segment lost 5 bases and the V segment lost 8 bases, leaving 11 bases of the junction unmatched. Germline CDR1 and CDR2: MDHEN and SYDVKM. The CDR3 runs 15 residues. This chain's CDR3 is CASGGPGLAKDTQYF. Written as DNA, the CDR3 is TGTGCCAGCGGGGGCCCGGGACTAGCTAAAGATACGCAGTATTTT.

V is TRBV15 and J is TRBJ2-5; 8 nucleotides align to TRBD1. Germline loops: CDR1 LNHNV, CDR2 YYDKDF (reference sequence). The J segment lost 5 bases and the V segment lost 0 bases, leaving 8 bases of the junction unmatched. The CDR3 covers 16 residues. CDR3 residues: CATSRDESGGIETQYF. The CDR3 DNA reads TGTGCCACCAGCAGAGATGAATCAGGGGGCATCGAGACCCAGTACTTC.

The chain links TRBV20-1 to TRBJ2-3; D is unresolved. V was pared by 8 bases and J by 2 bases, with 8 bases between. The CDR3 extends over 11 amino acids. Germline V gives CDR1 DFQATT, CDR2 SNEGSKA (reference sequence). As DNA, the CDR3 is TGCAGTCTAAAATCCACAGATACGCAGTATTTT. This encodes CSLKSTDTQYF.

CDR3: CASSPTGPQETQYF. The CDR3 coding sequence is TGCGCCAGCAGCCCAACAGGGCCCCAAGAGACCCAGTACTTC. The chain is built from TRBV5-1 and TRBJ2-5, with D perhaps TRBD1 (6 bases). Germline CDR1 SGHRS, CDR2 YFSETQ. This CDR3 is 14 amino acids long. Deletions cut 4 bases from V and 1 base from J, with 11 bases between.

This clone was observed a few times. The chain recombines TRBV6-1 with TRBJ1-1; D is uncertain. Deletions cut 6 bases from V and 1 base from J, with 9 bases between. Per the germline V gene, CDR1 is MNHNS and CDR2 is SASEGT. CDR3 size: 13 residues. CDR3 sequence: CASSQPGNTEAFF. For the CDR3, the DNA is TGTGCCAGCAGCCAGCCGGGGAACACTGAAGCTTTCTTT.

This chain links TRBV5-1 with TRBJ2-7; 9 bases agree with TRBD1. Looked up from germline, CDR1 is SGHRS and CDR2 is YFSETQ. There are 14 residues in the CDR3. V was pared by 1 base and J by 3 bases, with 2 bases of the junction left unmatched. The CDR3 is CASSLTGGFYEQYF. Written as DNA, the CDR3 is TGCGCCAGCAGCTTGACAGGGGGCTTCTACGAGCAGTACTTC.

The V gene is TRBV7-2, the J gene TRBJ2-4; 10 bases are a match to TRBD1. CDR1 and CDR2 from the germline V gene are SGHTA and FQGNSA. V was clipped by 7 bases and J by 5 bases; unmatched bases: 8. This CDR3 region has 15 residues. The CDR3 sequence is CASTLGQGSQNIQYF. DNA for the CDR3: TGTGCCAGCACGCTGGGACAGGGGTCCCAAAACATTCAGTACTTC.

The chain links TRBV5-5 to TRBJ2-2; 8 bases match TRBD2. The V segment lost 1 base and the J segment 7 bases; nucleotides outside the gene matches: 12. The CDR3 runs 17 residues. In germline, CDR1 is SGHKS, CDR2 YYEKEE (reference sequence). CDR3 nucleotide sequence: TGTGCCAGCAGCTTGAATCCCGGGACTAGATCCCTCGGGGAGCTGTTTTTT. Amino acid sequence: CASSLNPGTRSLGELFF. Full variable domain (missing parts from reference TRBV5-5 and TRBJ2-2): DAGVTQSPTHLIKTRGQQVTLRCSPISGHKSVSWYQQVLGQGPQFIFQYYEKEERGRGNFPDRFSARQFPNYSSELNVNALLLGDSALYLCASSLNPGTRSLGELFFGEGSRLTVL.

The CDR3 reads CASSLSSDLGDTQYF. CDR3 DNA: TGCGCCAGCAGCCTTTCTAGCGATCTAGGAGATACGCAGTATTTT. The rearrangement uses TRBV5-1 and TRBJ2-3; possibly TRBD2 for D (6 bases). From germline, CDR1 is SGHRS and CDR2 YFSETQ. The CDR3 loop spans 15 amino acids. V gave up 4 bases and J gave up 5 bases, with 17 bases separating them.

This clone was found a few times. The genes are TRBV11-2 and TRBJ2-7; D is perhaps TRBD1 or TRBD2 (5 bases each). Germline CDR1 and CDR2: SGHAT and FQNNGV. Trimming stripped 5 bases from V and 6 bases from J, with 20 bases between. The CDR3 loop spans 15 amino acids. The CDR3 sequence is CASSRRPGTSGEQYF. CDR3 nucleotide sequence: TGTGCCAGCAGCCGTCGACCCGGGACCTCGGGCGAGCAGTACTTC.

The rearrangement joins TRBV4-1 to TRBJ1-5, with TRBD1 matching over 9 bases. CDR1 and CDR2 (germline): MGHRA, YSYEKL. The CDR3 covers 18 residues. The trim removed 0 bases at V and 2 bases at J, leaving 8 bases unmatched. CDR3 amino acids: CASSQDIRDRVRNQPQHF. In nucleotides, the CDR3 is TGCGCCAGCAGCCAAGATATCCGGGACAGGGTTCGCAATCAGCCCCAGCATTTT.

The chain couples TRBV18 to TRBJ2-3; D remains unclear. There are 15 residues in the CDR3. CDR1 and CDR2 from the germline V gene are KGHSH and LQKENI. Trimming left V 4 bases short and J 2 bases short, with 13 bases between. The CDR3 sequence: CASSLRGENTDTQYF. The CDR3 DNA follows: TGTGCCAGCTCACTACGTGGGGAAAACACAGATACGCAGTATTTT.

The V and J genes are TRBV2 and TRBJ1-2, with 8 positions matching TRBD1. CDR1 is SNHLY and CDR2 is FYNNEI in the germline V gene. V dropped 9 bases and J dropped 13; count of bases not matched to a gene: 7. The CDR3 loop spans 10 amino acids. The DNA of the CDR3 is TGTGCCAGTTCCGACAGGGGTGCCACCTTC. Protein: CASSDRGATF.